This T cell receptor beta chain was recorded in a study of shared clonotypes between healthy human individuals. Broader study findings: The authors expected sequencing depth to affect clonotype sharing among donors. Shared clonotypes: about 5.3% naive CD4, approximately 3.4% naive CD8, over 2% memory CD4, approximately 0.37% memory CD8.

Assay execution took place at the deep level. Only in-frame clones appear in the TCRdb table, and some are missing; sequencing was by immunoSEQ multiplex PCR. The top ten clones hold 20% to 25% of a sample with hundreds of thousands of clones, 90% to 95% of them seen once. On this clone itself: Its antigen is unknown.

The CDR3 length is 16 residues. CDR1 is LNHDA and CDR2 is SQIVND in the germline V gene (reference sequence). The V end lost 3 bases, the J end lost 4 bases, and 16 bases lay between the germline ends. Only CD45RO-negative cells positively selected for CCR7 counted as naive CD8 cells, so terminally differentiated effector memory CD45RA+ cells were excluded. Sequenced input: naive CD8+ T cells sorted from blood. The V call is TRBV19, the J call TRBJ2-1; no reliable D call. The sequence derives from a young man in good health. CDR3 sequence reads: CASSISPLLDYNEQFF. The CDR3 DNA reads TGTGCCAGTAGTATTAGCCCCCTGTTGGATTACAATGAGCAGTTCTTC. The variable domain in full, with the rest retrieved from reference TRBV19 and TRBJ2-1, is DGGITQSPKYLFRKEGQNVTLSCEQNLNHDAMYWYRQDPGQGLRLIYYSQIVNDFQKGDIAEGYSVSREKKESFPLTVTSAQKNPTAFYLCASSISPLLDYNEQFFGPGTRLTVL.